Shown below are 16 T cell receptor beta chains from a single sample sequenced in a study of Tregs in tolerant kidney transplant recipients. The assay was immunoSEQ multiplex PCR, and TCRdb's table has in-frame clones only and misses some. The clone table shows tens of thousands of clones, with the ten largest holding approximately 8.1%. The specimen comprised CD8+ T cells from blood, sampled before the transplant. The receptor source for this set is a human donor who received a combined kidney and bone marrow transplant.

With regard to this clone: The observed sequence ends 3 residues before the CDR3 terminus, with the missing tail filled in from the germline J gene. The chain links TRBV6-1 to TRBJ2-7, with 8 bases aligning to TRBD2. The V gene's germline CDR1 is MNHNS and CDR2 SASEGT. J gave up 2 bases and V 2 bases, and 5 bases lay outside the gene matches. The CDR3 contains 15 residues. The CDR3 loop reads CASSESGGGPYEQYF. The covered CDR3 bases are TGTGCCAGCAGTGAATCCGGCGGGGGGCCCTACGAG.

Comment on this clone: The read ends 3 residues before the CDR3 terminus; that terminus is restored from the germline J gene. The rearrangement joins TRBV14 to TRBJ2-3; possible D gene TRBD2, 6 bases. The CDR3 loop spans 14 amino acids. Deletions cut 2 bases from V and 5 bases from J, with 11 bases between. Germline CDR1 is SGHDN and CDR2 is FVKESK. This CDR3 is CASSQSTRGDTQYF. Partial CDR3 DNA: TGTGCCAGCAGCCAATCGACTAGAGGAGATACG.

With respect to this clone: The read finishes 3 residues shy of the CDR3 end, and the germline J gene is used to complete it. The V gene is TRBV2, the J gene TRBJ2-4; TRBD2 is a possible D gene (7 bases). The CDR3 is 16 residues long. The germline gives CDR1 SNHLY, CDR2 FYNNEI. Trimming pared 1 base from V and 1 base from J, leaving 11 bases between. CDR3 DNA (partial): TGTGCCAGCAGTGAAGGAGGGGGGGTGGCCAAAAACATT. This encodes CASSEGGGVAKNI. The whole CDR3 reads CASSEGGGVAKNIQYF.

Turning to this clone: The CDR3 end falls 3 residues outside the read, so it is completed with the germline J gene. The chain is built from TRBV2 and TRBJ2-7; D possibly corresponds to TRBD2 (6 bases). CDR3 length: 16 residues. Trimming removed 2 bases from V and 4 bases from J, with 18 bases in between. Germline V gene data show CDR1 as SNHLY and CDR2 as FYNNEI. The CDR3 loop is CASSESLGRRVYEQYF. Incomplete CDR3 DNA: TGTGCCAGCAGTGAAAGCTTGGGCAGGAGGGTATACGAG.

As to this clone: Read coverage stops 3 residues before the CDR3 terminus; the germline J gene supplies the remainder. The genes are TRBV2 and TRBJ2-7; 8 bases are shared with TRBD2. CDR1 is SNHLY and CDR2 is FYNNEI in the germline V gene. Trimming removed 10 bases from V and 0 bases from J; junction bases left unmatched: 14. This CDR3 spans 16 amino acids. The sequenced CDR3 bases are TGTGCCACCAACGTCCCAGCGGGGGTACTCTCCTACGAG. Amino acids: CATNVPAGVLSYE. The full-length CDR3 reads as CATNVPAGVLSYEQYF.

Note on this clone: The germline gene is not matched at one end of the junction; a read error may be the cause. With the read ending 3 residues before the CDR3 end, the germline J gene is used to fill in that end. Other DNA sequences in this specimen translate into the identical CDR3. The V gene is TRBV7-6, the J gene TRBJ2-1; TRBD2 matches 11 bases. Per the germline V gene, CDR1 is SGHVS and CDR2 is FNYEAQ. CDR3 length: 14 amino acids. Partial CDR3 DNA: TGCGCCAGCAGCTTACTAGCGGGAGTAAATGAG. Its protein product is CASSLLAGVNE. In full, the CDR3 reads CASSLLAGVNEQFF.

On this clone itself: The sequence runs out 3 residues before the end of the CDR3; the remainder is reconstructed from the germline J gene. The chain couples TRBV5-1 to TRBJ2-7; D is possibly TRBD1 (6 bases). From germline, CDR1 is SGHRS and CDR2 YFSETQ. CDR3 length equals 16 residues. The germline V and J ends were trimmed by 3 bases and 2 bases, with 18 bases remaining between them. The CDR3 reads CASSSPTGQLTYEQYF. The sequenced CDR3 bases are TGCGCCAGCAGCTCCCCCACGGGACAACTCACCTACGAG.

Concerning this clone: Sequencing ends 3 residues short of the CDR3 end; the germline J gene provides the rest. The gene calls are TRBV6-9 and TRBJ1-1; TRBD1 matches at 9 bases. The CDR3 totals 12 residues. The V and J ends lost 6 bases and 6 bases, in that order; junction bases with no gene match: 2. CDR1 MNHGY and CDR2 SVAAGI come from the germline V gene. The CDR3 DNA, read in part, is TGTGCCAGCAGAGACAGGGGGGCTGAA. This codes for CASRDRGAE. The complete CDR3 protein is CASRDRGAEAFF.

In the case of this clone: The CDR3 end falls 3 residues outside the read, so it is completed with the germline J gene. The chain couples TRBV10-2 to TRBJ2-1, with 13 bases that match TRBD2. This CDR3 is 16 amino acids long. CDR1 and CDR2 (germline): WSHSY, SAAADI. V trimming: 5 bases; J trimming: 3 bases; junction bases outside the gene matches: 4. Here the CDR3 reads CASSLTSGGLYNEQFF. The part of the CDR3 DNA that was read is TGCGCCAGCAGTCTGACTAGCGGGGGGCTCTACAATGAG.

The CDR3 is CSARVRGLGVAEAFF. The sequenced CDR3 bases are TGCAGTGCTAGAGTGCGGGGGCTGGGGGTCGCTGAA. V and J are TRBV20-1 and TRBJ1-1, with D perhaps TRBD1 (6 bases). The observed sequence ends 3 residues before the CDR3 terminus, with the missing tail filled in from the germline J gene. V gave up 1 base and J gave up 6 bases, with 18 bases separating them. Germline CDR1 DFQATT, CDR2 SNEGSKA (reference sequence). The CDR3 covers 15 residues.

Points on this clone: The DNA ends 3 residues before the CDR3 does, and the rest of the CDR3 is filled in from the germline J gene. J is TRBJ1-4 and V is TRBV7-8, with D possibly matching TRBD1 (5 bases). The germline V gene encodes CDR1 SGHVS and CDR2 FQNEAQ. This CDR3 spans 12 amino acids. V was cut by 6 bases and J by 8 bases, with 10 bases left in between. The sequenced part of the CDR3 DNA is TGTGCCAGCAGTTTTACAGGAGAAAAA. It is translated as CASSFTGEK. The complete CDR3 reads CASSFTGEKLFF.

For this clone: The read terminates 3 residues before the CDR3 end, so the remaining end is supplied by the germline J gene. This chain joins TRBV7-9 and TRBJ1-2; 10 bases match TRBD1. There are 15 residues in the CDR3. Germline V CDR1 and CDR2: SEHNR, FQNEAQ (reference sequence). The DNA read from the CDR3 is TGTGCCAGCAGCGGGACAGGGGAGCAAGTCAGGGGC. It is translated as CASSGTGEQVRG. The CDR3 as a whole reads CASSGTGEQVRGYTF.

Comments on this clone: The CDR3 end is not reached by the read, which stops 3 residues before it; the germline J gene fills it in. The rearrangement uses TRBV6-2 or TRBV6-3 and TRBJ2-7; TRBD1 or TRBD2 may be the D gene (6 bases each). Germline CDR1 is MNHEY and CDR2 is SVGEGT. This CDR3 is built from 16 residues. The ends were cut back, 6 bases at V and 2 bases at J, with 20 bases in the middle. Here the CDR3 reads CASSPGGGPLPYEQYF. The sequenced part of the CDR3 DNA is TGTGCCAGCAGCCCTGGAGGGGGACCCCTGCCCTACGAG.

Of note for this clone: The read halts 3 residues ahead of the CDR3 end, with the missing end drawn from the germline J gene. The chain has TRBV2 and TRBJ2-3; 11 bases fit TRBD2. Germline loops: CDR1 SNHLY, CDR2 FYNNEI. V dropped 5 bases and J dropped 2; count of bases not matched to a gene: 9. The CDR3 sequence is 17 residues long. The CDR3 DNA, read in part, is TGTGCCAGCAGTCCGACACTACTAGCGGGGGACACAGATACG. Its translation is CASSPTLLAGDTDT. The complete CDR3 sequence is CASSPTLLAGDTDTQYF. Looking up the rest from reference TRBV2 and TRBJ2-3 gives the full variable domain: EPEVTQTPSHQVTQMGQEVILRCVPISNHLYFYWYRQILGQKVEFLVSFYNNEISEKSEIFDDQFSVERPDGSNFTLKIRSTKLEDSAMYFCASSPTLLAGDTDTQYFGPGTRLTVL.

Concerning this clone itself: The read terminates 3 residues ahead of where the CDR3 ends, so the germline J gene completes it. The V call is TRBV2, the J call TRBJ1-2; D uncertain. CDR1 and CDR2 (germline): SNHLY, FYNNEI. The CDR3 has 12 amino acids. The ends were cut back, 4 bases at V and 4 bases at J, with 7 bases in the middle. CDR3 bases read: TGTGCCAGCAGTGTCCTGTTCTATGGC. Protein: CASSVLFYG. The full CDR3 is CASSVLFYGYTF.

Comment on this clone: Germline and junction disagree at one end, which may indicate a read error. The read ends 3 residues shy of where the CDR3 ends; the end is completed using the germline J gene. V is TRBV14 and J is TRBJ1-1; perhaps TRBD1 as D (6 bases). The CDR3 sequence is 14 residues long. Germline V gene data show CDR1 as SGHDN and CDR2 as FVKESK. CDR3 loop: CVSSQTGRGLGAFF. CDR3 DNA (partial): TGTGTCAGCAGCCAAACAGGGAGAGGGCTTGGA.